This TCR beta chain comes out of a study of post-analysis software for immune sequencing data. CDR3 length equals 16 residues. In regard to this clonotype: Antigen specificity is unknown.

Broader study findings: TRBV5-6, TRBV5-1 and TRBV20-1 belonged to a set of roughly five TRBV segments that were more frequent in patients than controls.

Unique molecular identifiers were built into the TCR beta cDNA libraries. One entry per CDR3 protein results from TCRdb running MiXCR on the PCR reads. Here the sample spans 500,000 to 600,000 distinct CDR3 sequences, roughly 46% being singletons. The sequenced sample consisted of blood. The V call is TRBV12-3 or TRBV12-4, the J call TRBJ2-7; 14 positions agree with TRBD2. The J call may be wrong; the DNA end is better matched by TRBJ2-5. The TCR comes from a girl under 18 with multiple sclerosis. DNA of the CDR3: TGTGCCAGCAGCCGTCGGGGACTAGCGGGAGTAGAGACCCAGTACTTC. Amino acids: CASSRRGLAGVETQYF.